A selection of T cell receptor beta chains follows, all from one sample in a study of human T cells and chemical hapten exposure. TCRdb re-derived calls from the RACE reads in MiXCR, one entry per CDR3 protein. In the table there are approximately 370,000 distinct CDR3 sequences, around 5.5% of which are singletons. The starting material was whole blood, obtained in connection with sensitization to the hapten diphenylcyclopropenone (DPC). Every receptor here comes from a woman aged 18-29 years with alopecia areata. Some clones in this sample may be carry-over from other donors' samples. Both conserved end residues are part of each CDR3. A D gene is named only where the DNA matches it firmly. A clone size is listed for some rows: how often the clone was seen (once, few, many), or a class if it is expanded.

j_call v_call clone_size d_call cdr3_aa cdr3_nt
TRBJ2-3 TRBV4-1 - - CASSQEKWGALGTDTQYF TGCGCCAGCAGCCAAGAGAAATGGGGGGCCCTAGGGACAGATACGCAGTATTTT
TRBJ1-4 TRBV20-1 many - CSARDVRGGEKLFF TGCAGTGCTAGAGATGTCAGGGGCGGGGAAAAACTGTTTTTT
TRBJ2-7 TRBV25-1 - - CASSLGLMYEQYF TGTGCCAGCAGTCTCGGACTTATGTACGAGCAGTACTTC
TRBJ1-4 TRBV27 few - CATKGTATNEKLFF TGTGCCACCAAAGGGACGGCAACTAATGAAAAACTGTTTTTT
TRBJ2-1 TRBV7-9 many TRBD2 CASFPLSTSGGANEQFF TGTGCCAGCTTCCCCCTCTCCACTAGCGGGGGGGCCAATGAGCAGTTCTTC
TRBJ2-7 TRBV12-3/TRBV12-4 many TRBD2 CASSLSGGAEEQYF TGTGCCAGCAGTTTGAGCGGGGGGGCAGAGGAGCAGTACTTC
TRBJ2-3 TRBV18 - TRBD2 CASSPQERGPGVKSQYF TGTGCCAGCTCACCACAGGAGCGGGGGCCCGGAGTCAAATCGCAGTATTTT
TRBJ1-4 TRBV20-1 - - CSALLLGGEKLFF TGCAGTGCCCTGCTCCTGGGAGGAGAAAAACTGTTTTTT
TRBJ2-1 TRBV6-6 few - CASSPGTAAGNEQFF TGTGCCAGCAGTCCTGGGACCGCGGCTGGTAATGAGCAGTTCTTC
TRBJ2-4 TRBV6-5 - TRBD2 CASSYLQGGLAGERENIQYF TGTGCCAGCAGTTATTTACAGGGTGGGCTAGCGGGGGAGAGGGAAAACATTCAGTACTTC
TRBJ2-6 TRBV27 many - CASSPSVLGAGANVLTF TGTGCCAGCAGTCCTTCGGTGCTGGGGGCTGGGGCCAACGTCCTGACTTTC
TRBJ1-2 TRBV29-1 many - CSVEDQGRANYGYTF TGCAGCGTTGAAGATCAGGGCAGAGCTAACTATGGCTACACCTTC
TRBJ1-1 TRBV20-1 - - CSASMPQGNTEAFF TGCAGTGCGAGTATGCCCCAGGGGAACACTGAAGCTTTCTTT